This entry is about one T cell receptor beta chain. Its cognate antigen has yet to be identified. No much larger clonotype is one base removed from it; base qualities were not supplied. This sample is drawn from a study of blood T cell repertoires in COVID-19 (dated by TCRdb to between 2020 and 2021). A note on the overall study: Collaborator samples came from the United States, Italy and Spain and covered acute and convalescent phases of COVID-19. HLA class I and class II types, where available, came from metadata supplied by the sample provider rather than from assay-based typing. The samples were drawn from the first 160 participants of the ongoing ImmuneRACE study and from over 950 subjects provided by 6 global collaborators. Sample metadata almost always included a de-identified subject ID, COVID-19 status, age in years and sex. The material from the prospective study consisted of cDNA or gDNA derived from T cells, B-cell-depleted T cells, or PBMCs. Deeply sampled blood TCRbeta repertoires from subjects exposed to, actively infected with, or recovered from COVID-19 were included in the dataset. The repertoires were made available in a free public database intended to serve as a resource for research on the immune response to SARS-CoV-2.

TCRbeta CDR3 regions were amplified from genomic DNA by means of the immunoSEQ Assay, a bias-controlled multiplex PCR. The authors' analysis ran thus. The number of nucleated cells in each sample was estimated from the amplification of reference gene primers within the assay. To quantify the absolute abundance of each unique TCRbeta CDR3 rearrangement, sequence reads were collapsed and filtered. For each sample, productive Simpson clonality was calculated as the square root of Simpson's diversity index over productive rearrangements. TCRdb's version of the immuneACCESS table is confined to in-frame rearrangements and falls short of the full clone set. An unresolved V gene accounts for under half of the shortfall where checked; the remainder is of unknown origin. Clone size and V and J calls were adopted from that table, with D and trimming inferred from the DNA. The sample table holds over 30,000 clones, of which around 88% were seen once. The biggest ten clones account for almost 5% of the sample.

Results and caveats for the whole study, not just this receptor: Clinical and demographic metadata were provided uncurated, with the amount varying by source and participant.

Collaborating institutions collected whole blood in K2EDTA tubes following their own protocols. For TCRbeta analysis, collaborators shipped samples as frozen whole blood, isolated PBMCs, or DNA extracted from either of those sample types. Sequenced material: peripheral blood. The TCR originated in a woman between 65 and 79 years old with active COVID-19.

This receptor carries the CDR3 CASSLGDKESQYF. The bases are TGTGCCAGCAGCCTAGGGGATAAGGAATCGCAGTATTTT. This receptor chain uses TRBV3-1 (or the pseudogene TRBV3-2) and TRBJ2-3; TRBD1 is possibly the D segment (5 matching bases). Trimming at the junction amounts to 4 bases on V and 10 bases on J, and the germline ends lie 15 bases apart. Reading the germline V gene (reference sequence) gives CDR1 LGHDT and CDR2 YNNKEL. Its CDR3 holds 13 amino acids, cysteine through phenylalanine. Just CDR3 DNA is preserved here, 39 bases in frame from base 1.